Listed below are T cell receptor beta chains from one sample, sequenced in a study of regulatory T cells in long-lasting Graves disease. Each CDR3 protein is one row after TCRdb ran MiXCR on the multiplex PCR reads. The sample has about 400,000 distinct CDR3 sequences, around a sixth seen once; the top ten hold 22%. The material was peripheral blood mononuclear cells (PBMCs), obtained at new diagnosis, from a patient treated with antithyroid drugs. The receptors derive from a female donor with Graves disease. Both conserved end residues are part of each CDR3. A D gene is named only where the DNA matches it firmly. Some rows mark clone size as missing; the rest say once, few, many or name a class of expanded clone.

>many|TRBV11-2|NA|TRBJ2-1
CASSLEDTYNEQFF
TGTGCCAGCAGCTTAGAAGACACTTACAATGAGCAGTTCTTC
>many|TRBV5-1|NA|TRBJ1-1
CASTPDLRAEAFF
TGCGCCAGCACCCCAGATTTGCGGGCAGAAGCTTTCTTT
>many|TRBV20-1|NA|TRBJ2-3
CSARVNRVTDTQYF
TGCAGTGCTAGAGTCAACAGGGTCACAGATACGCAGTATTTT
>many|TRBV7-2|TRBD1|TRBJ2-7
CASSSTSGGYEQYF
TGTGCCAGCAGCTCAACGTCAGGGGGATACGAGCAGTACTTC
>many|TRBV9|TRBD2|TRBJ2-6
CASSVVEGLAGGANVLTF
TGTGCCAGCAGCGTAGTGGAAGGACTAGCCGGTGGGGCCAACGTCCTGACTTTC
>many|TRBV2|TRBD2|TRBJ2-7
CASGPGLADYEQYF
TGTGCCAGCGGACCGGGACTAGCGGATTACGAGCAGTACTTC
>few|TRBV5-1|TRBD1|TRBJ1-6
CASSLEGAYSPLHF
TGCGCCAGCAGCTTGGAGGGGGCGTATTCACCCCTCCACTTT
>many|TRBV7-2|NA|TRBJ1-6
CASSLIGRPAPGSPLHF
TGTGCCAGCAGCTTAATAGGCAGGCCAGCCCCTGGGTCACCCCTCCACTTT
>NA|TRBV28|NA|TRBJ2-5
CASSPIGVVISRGETQYF
TGTGCCAGCAGCCCGATAGGGGTGGTTATCAGTCGCGGGGAGACCCAGTACTTC
>many|TRBV7-8|NA|TRBJ2-3
CASSLLERLPTDTQYF
TGTGCCAGCAGCTTATTGGAGCGATTACCCACAGATACGCAGTATTTT
>many|TRBV7-2|TRBD2|TRBJ2-5
CASSGLASGETQYF
TGTGCCAGCAGCGGACTAGCGAGTGGAGAGACCCAGTACTTC
>NA|TRBV25-1|NA|TRBJ1-1
CASSGAGQVRTEAFF
TGTGCCAGCAGTGGGGCGGGTCAGGTGAGAACTGAAGCTTTCTTT
>many|TRBV27|TRBD2|TRBJ2-3
CASIMGASGSSEGTDTQYF
TGTGCCAGCATCATGGGGGCTAGCGGGAGCAGTGAGGGTACAGATACGCAGTATTTT
>few|TRBV6-5|TRBD2|TRBJ2-1
CASSYRGVNEQFF
TGTGCCAGCAGTTACCGGGGGGTTAATGAGCAGTTCTTC
>few|TRBV12-3/TRBV12-4|TRBD1|TRBJ1-3
CASRQTGGYGNTIYF
TGTGCCAGCAGGCAAACAGGGGGCTACGGAAACACCATATATTTT
>many|TRBV27|TRBD2|TRBJ2-3
CASSLSWTSGFSTDTQYF
TGTGCCAGCAGTTTATCTTGGACTAGCGGGTTTAGCACAGATACGCAGTATTTT
>NA|TRBV11-2|NA|TRBJ2-7
CASKFGGAVYEQYF
TGTGCCAGCAAGTTCGGAGGGGCTGTCTACGAGCAGTACTTC
>many|TRBV14|TRBD1|TRBJ2-7
CASSPRVGARVTGDEQYF
TGTGCCAGCAGCCCTAGGGTTGGGGCTCGTGTGACAGGGGACGAGCAGTACTTC
>many|TRBV11-2|NA|TRBJ2-7
CASSLSRGGSYEQYF
TGTGCCAGCAGCTTAAGCAGGGGAGGATCCTACGAGCAGTACTTC
>many|TRBV27|NA|TRBJ1-4
CASTAGGKLFF
TGTGCCAGCACGGCGGGAGGAAAACTGTTTTTT
>NA|TRBV5-1|NA|TRBJ1-4
CASSLAEGNWEKLFF
TGCGCCAGCAGCTTGGCCGAGGGGAATTGGGAAAAACTGTTTTTT
>many|TRBV6-2/TRBV6-3|NA|TRBJ1-1
CASLDGQRNTEAFF
TGTGCCAGTTTGGATGGGCAGCGGAACACTGAAGCTTTCTTT
>many|TRBV30|TRBD2|TRBJ2-1
CAWSGTSGSDEQFF
TGTGCCTGGAGTGGGACTAGCGGGAGCGATGAGCAGTTCTTC
>many|TRBV12-3/TRBV12-4|NA|TRBJ1-6
CASNPGGYNSPLHF
TGTGCCAGCAACCCGGGAGGGTATAATTCACCCCTCCACTTT
>many|TRBV2|TRBD2|TRBJ2-3
CASVAGGGTDTQYF
TGTGCCAGCGTAGCGGGGGGAGGCACAGATACGCAGTATTTT
>many|TRBV20-1|NA|TRBJ2-7
CSARQRASYEQYF
TGCAGTGCTAGACAGCGTGCCTCCTACGAGCAGTACTTC
>NA|TRBV5-1|NA|TRBJ2-1
CASSPYGTQNEQFF
TGCGCCAGCAGCCCATATGGGACTCAGAATGAGCAGTTCTTC
>many|TRBV5-1|TRBD1|TRBJ2-3
CASSSTGGRTDTQYF
TGTGCCAGCAGTTCTACAGGGGGCAGGACAGATACGCAGTATTTT
>many|TRBV30|TRBD1|TRBJ1-1
CAWSPRTGRSTEAFF
TGTGCCTGGAGTCCCCGGACAGGGCGGAGCACTGAAGCTTTCTTT
>many|TRBV6-2/TRBV6-3|TRBD1|TRBJ2-4
CASSYTGGRDIQYF
TGTGCCAGCAGTTACACAGGGGGCCGGGACATTCAGTACTTC
>many|TRBV5-1|NA|TRBJ1-1
CASSPFGGNTEAFF
TGCGCCAGCAGCCCCTTTGGAGGGAACACTGAAGCTTTCTTT
>many|TRBV10-2|NA|TRBJ1-4
CASSDRRPNPEKLFF
TGCGCCAGCAGCGACAGGCGACCTAATCCTGAAAAACTGTTTTTT
>many|TRBV27|NA|TRBJ2-1
CASSEQTSNEQFF
TGTGCCAGCAGTGAACAGACTAGCAATGAGCAGTTCTTC
>few|TRBV25-1|NA|TRBJ1-4
CASTRDGVGKLFF
TGTGCCAGCACCCGGGACGGCGTCGGGAAACTGTTTTTT
>NA|TRBV4-1|NA|TRBJ1-5
CASGNNQPQHF
TGCGCCAGCGGGAATAATCAGCCCCAGCATTTT
>many|TRBV20-1|NA|TRBJ2-3
CSAKGSPGTQYF
TGCAGTGCCAAGGGCTCCCCGGGTACGCAGTATTTT